These 5 T cell receptor beta chains were all obtained from the same sample, sequenced in a study of beta chain features in type 1 diabetes (dated by TCRdb to the late 2010s). Library method: the immunoSEQ multiplex PCR assay. The entire amount of isolated RNA was reverse transcribed using the High Capacity cDNA Reverse Transcription Kit, so the sequenced TCRB transcripts were expressed ones. TCRdb limited this immuneACCESS table to in-frame rearrangements with V and J called. A share of clones is missing; checked studies link under half to unresolved V genes, and the rest is unexplained. The sample yields 250,000 to 350,000 clones; around 13% were counted once. The ten biggest clones cover 5.5% to 7.5% of the sample. The sample was central memory CD4+ T cells from blood. The receptors derive from a man younger than 45 in good health.

This clone was counted between two and nine times. The V and J genes are TRBV11-2 and TRBJ1-1; possible D gene TRBD1, 6 bases. The CDR3 covers 12 residues. Germline lookup yields CDR1 SGHAT and CDR2 FQNNGV. With 5 bases removed from V and 10 bases from J, the gap between germline ends came to 14 bases. This CDR3 is CASSRLQGTAFF. The CDR3 bases are TGTGCCAGCAGCCGCCTACAGGGCACAGCTTTCTTT.

This clone occurred a few times. J is TRBJ2-7 and V is TRBV6-5, with TRBD1 as a possible D gene (8 bases). V was pared by 6 bases and J by 6 bases, with 18 bases between. The CDR3 contains 14 residues. Germline values: CDR1 MNHEY, CDR2 SVGAGI. CDR3 region: CASSLLTGEGEQYV. The DNA for the CDR3 is TGTGCCAGCAGCCTCTTGACAGGGGAGGGCGAGCAGTACGTC.

This chain links TRBV10-3 with TRBJ2-1; D unresolved. The V and J ends lost 0 bases and 6 bases respectively, with 12 bases between them. Looked up from germline, CDR1 is ENHRY and CDR2 is SYGVKD. The CDR3 sequence is 15 residues long. The CDR3 DNA reads as TGTGCCATCAGTGAGTCGAAACCGGTACTCAATGAGCAGTTCTTC. Translated, it gives CAISESKPVLNEQFF.

This clone occurred many times. The chain uses TRBV29-1 and TRBJ1-2; D is unclear. CDR1 and CDR2 from the germline V gene are SQVTM and ANQGSEA. The CDR3 has 14 amino acids. V dropped 4 bases and J dropped 6 bases, with 18 bases sitting between them. CDR3 residues: CSVVYQPQINGYTF. The CDR3 DNA reads TGCAGCGTTGTCTACCAACCACAGATTAATGGCTACACCTTC.

This clone has at least ten counts. Other DNA sequences from this sample encode an identical CDR3 as well. This chain links TRBV7-2 with TRBJ2-3; D may correspond to TRBD1 or TRBD2 (6 bases each). Trimming removed 3 bases from V and 4 bases from J, with 8 bases in between. CDR1 is SGHTA, CDR2 FQGNSA, per germline. CDR3 length: 13 amino acids. This CDR3 reads CASSLRGADTQYF. CDR3 nucleotides: TGTGCCAGCAGCTTGAGGGGGGCAGATACGCAGTATTTT.